Sequencing of this TCR beta chain was carried out in a study of cytomegalovirus exposure and HLA in healthy donors. Study results and caveats: Researchers reported in a later analysis that a missense DCLRE1C variant was tied to TCR beta V- and J-gene trimming.

The CDR3 consists of 11 residues. The germline V and J ends were trimmed by 10 bases and 9 bases, with 10 bases remaining between them. Germline V gene sequence: CDR1 SNHLY, CDR2 FYNNEI. Primers for the PCR totalled 60 Vbeta and 13 Jbeta. The assay was immunoSEQ multiplex PCR, and TCRdb's table has in-frame clones only and misses some. This sample has 200,000 to 250,000 clones, with about 70% found just once. As to this clone: Its antigen remains unknown.

Sequencing was carried out using PBMCs. This sequence originates from a man in his forties in good health and CMV-seropositive. The V and J genes are TRBV2 and TRBJ1-6; D gene unclear. The CDR3 bases are TGTGCCACAAGGACTCGTTCACCCCTCCACTTT. Translation gives CATRTRSPLHF.